This record concerns one T cell receptor beta chain sequence. Profiled with immunoSEQ multiplex PCR; TCRdb holds only in-frame clones, not every one. The sample has roughly 40,000 clones; 90% are singletons. This specimen comes from a study of T cell changes during pregnancy in multiple sclerosis. V lost 4 bases to trimming and J lost 6 bases, with 12 bases between them. Germline values: CDR1 SGHVS, CDR2 FNYEAQ. CDR3 length equals 14 residues. This clonotype originated in a female donor with multiple sclerosis, enrolled in a pregnancy study. The chain has TRBV7-6 and TRBJ2-2, with a tentative D call TRBD2 (5 bases). The sample here was CD4+ T cells from peripheral blood mononuclear cells, taken in the third trimester of pregnancy. The CDR3 sequence is CASSWYQDSGELFF. CDR3 nucleotides: TGTGCCAGCAGCTGGTACCAGGACTCCGGGGAGCTGTTTTTT.